The 14 T cell receptor beta chains below come from one sample, sequenced in a study of cytomegalovirus exposure and HLA in healthy donors. The PCR was carried out with 60 Vbeta primers and 13 Jbeta primers. This table comes from immunoSEQ multiplex PCR, and its TCRdb copy is limited to in-frame clones, with some not included. The table lists roughly 97,000 clones, about three quarters of them singletons. The source material was PBMCs. The receptors were gathered from a woman between 18 and 30 years old in good health and CMV-seropositive.

This clone was seen a few times. The chain uses TRBV19 and TRBJ1-5; D is possibly TRBD1 (5 bases). V was cut by 7 bases and J by 9 bases, with 16 bases left in between. This CDR3 has 13 amino acids. In germline, CDR1 is LNHDA, CDR2 SQIVND (reference sequence). CDR3 sequence reads: CASTEAQGGPQHF. In DNA, the CDR3 is TGTGCCAGTACCGAAGCGCAGGGAGGGCCCCAGCATTTT.

The genes are TRBV6-5 and TRBJ1-2, with D possibly TRBD1 on 5 matching bases. The CDR3 length is 16 residues. Trimming shortened V by 0 bases and J by 0 bases, and 11 bases separated the two germline ends. CDR1 is MNHEY and CDR2 is SVGAGI in the germline V gene. The CDR3 nucleotides are TGTGCCAGCAGTTACTCGAGTGGGGGGGCTAACTATGGCTACACCTTC. Encoded protein: CASSYSSGGANYGYTF.

This sequence joins TRBV5-1 and TRBJ2-6, with a possible D match to TRBD2 (5 bases). The ends were cut back, 3 bases at V and 4 bases at J, with 11 bases in the middle. Looked up from germline, CDR1 is SGHRS and CDR2 is YFSETQ. The CDR3 runs 15 residues. The CDR3: CASSWEPSGANVLTF. CDR3 DNA: TGCGCCAGCAGCTGGGAGCCGTCCGGGGCCAACGTCCTGACTTTC. Full variable domain (outside the CDR3, taken from reference TRBV5-1 and TRBJ2-6): KAGVTQTPRYLIKTRGQQVTLSCSPISGHRSVSWYQQTPGQGLQFLFEYFSETQRNKGNFPGRFSGRQFSNSRSEMNVSTLELGDSALYLCASSWEPSGANVLTFGAGSRLTVL.

V gene TRBV28 combines with J gene TRBJ2-1, with D maybe TRBD2 (6 bases). Trimming stripped 3 bases from V and 0 bases from J, with 12 bases between. This CDR3 region has 16 residues. Germline V CDR1 and CDR2: MDHEN, SYDVKM. As DNA, the CDR3 is TGTGCCAGCAGTTTTCGTTTCGGGAGCTCCTACAATGAGCAGTTCTTC. Translating it yields CASSFRFGSSYNEQFF.

CDR3 protein: CASEASQGFWETQYF. The CDR3, as DNA: TGTGCCAGCGAGGCATCACAGGGATTTTGGGAGACCCAGTACTTC. The chain employs TRBV28 and TRBJ2-5, with D maybe TRBD1 (6 bases). The CDR3 has 15 amino acids. The V end was cut by 8 bases, the J end by 5 bases, with 21 bases between. The germline gives CDR1 MDHEN, CDR2 SYDVKM.

The chain links TRBV7-6 to TRBJ2-1; TRBD2 matches at 10 bases. The CDR3 covers 16 residues. In germline, CDR1 is SGHVS, CDR2 FNYEAQ. The trim removed 5 bases at V and 3 bases at J, leaving 7 bases unmatched. The CDR3 sequence is CASSIRLAGFYNEQFF. The CDR3 DNA follows: TGTGCCAGCAGCATCAGACTAGCGGGCTTCTACAATGAGCAGTTCTTC.

V usage is TRBV9 and J usage is TRBJ1-2; D unresolved. Trimming pared 0 bases from V and 0 bases from J, leaving 9 bases between. The CDR3 totals 15 residues. Germline V gene sequence: CDR1 SGDLS, CDR2 YYNGEE. The chain's CDR3 is CASSVEPGANYGYTF. The CDR3 nucleotides are TGTGCCAGCAGCGTAGAGCCGGGAGCTAACTATGGCTACACCTTC.

This chain connects TRBV7-9 to TRBJ2-1; D perhaps matches TRBD1 (5 bases). The V and J ends lost 1 base and 2 bases respectively, with 6 bases between them. This CDR3 has 14 residues. CDR1 is SEHNR and CDR2 is FQNEAQ in the germline V gene (reference sequence). The DNA of the CDR3 is TGTGCCAGCAGCTTAGAGGGGCCCTACAATGAGCAGTTCTTC. This translates into CASSLEGPYNEQFF.

The J gene is TRBJ1-1, the V gene TRBV7-9, with a weak D call TRBD1 (6 bases). Trimming cost V 4 bases and J 0 bases, with 12 bases left between them. The CDR3 extends over 15 amino acids. Germline V gene data show CDR1 as SEHNR and CDR2 as FQNEAQ (reference sequence). CDR3 region: CASSSTGSLNTEAFF. The CDR3 DNA reads TGTGCCAGCAGCTCCACAGGGTCATTGAACACTGAAGCTTTCTTT.

The chain is built from TRBV10-2 and TRBJ1-1; D is possibly TRBD1 (6 bases). This CDR3 has 15 amino acids. In germline, CDR1 is WSHSY, CDR2 SAAADI. The V and J ends lost 7 bases and 1 base respectively, with 16 bases between them. The CDR3 DNA follows: TGCGCCAGCACTAAAGGGGACACCTCGAACACTGAAGCTTTCTTT. Amino acid sequence: CASTKGDTSNTEAFF.

V usage is TRBV6-1 and J usage is TRBJ1-4, with TRBD1 matching 9 bases. CDR1 is MNHNS and CDR2 is SASEGT in the germline V gene. Trimming at V came to 6 bases and at J to 5 bases, leaving 4 bases not matched to a gene. The CDR3 totals 14 residues. This chain's CDR3 is CASRRGTGNEKLFF. The CDR3 bases are TGTGCCAGCAGGCGAGGGACAGGGAATGAAAAACTGTTTTTT.

V and J are TRBV5-4 and TRBJ2-7; maybe TRBD1 (6 bases). Germline CDR1 is SGHNT and CDR2 is YYREEE (reference sequence). CDR3 size: 14 residues. The V end lost 4 bases, the J end lost 2 bases, and 13 bases lay between the germline ends. Here the CDR3 reads CASSHRDKAYEQYF. The CDR3 DNA sequence: TGTGCCAGCAGCCACCGGGACAAGGCCTACGAGCAGTACTTC.

The rearrangement joins TRBV4-1 to TRBJ1-6; 11 positions agree with TRBD1. The V and J ends lost 3 bases and 9 bases, in that order; junction bases with no gene match: 1. Germline CDR1 and CDR2: MGHRA and YSYEKL. CDR3 length: 14 residues. This CDR3 reads CASSHGTGGSPLHF. The CDR3 DNA sequence: TGCGCCAGCAGCCATGGGACAGGGGGTTCACCCCTCCACTTT.

The chain combines TRBV7-9 with TRBJ1-5; TRBD1 agrees at 7 bases. Germline values: CDR1 SEHNR, CDR2 FQNEAQ (reference sequence). Unmatched junction bases numbered 10, after V lost 4 bases and J lost 7 bases. The CDR3 is 15 residues long. CDR3 bases: TGTGCCAGCAGCTCAGACAGGGAAGGGAGCCAGCCCCAGCATTTT. It is translated as CASSSDREGSQPQHF.